This TCR beta chain was profiled in a study of blood T cell repertoires in COVID-19. Turning to the study itself: PBMCs, B-cell-depleted T cells, or T cells were the source of the cDNA or gDNA that made up the material.

The CDR3 is 15 residues long. The germline V gene encodes CDR1 SGHNT and CDR2 YENEEA. V was clipped by 1 base and J by 5 bases; unmatched bases: 6. Data came from immunoSEQ multiplex PCR; TCRdb stores just in-frame clones and leaves some out. The sample records tens of thousands of clones, 75% to 95% being singletons. The sequencing sample was made of peripheral blood. This TCR was sampled from a human donor with active COVID-19. The donor label of this sample is uncertain. The chain employs TRBV11-3 and TRBJ2-5, with TRBD2 matching 8 bases. CDR3 loop: CASSLAAGGLETQYF. Here the CDR3 DNA reads TGTGCCAGCAGCTTAGCGGCGGGAGGTTTGGAGACCCAGTACTTC.